This T cell receptor (beta chain) is drawn from a study of blood T cells in healthy people across ages. Together with a sample-barcoded 5' primer, a J-beta primer mix was included in a second PCR lasting about 6 to 12 cycles. A template-switch adaptor containing 12 random nucleotides labeled each cDNA molecule. TCRdb re-called the 5' RACE reads with MiXCR, one entry per CDR3 protein. The sample holds roughly 1.9 million distinct CDR3 sequences, about two fifths seen once. This clonotype occurred a few times. Its antigen is still unknown. V shed 5 bases, J shed 8 bases, and the junction held 8 bases outside the gene matches. The CDR3 sequence is 16 residues long. Study-level findings and limits: The lack of PBMC sorting stopped any conclusive naive versus antigen-experienced comparison. With naive T cell percentage, TCR beta diversity showed a strong correlation.

The sequence derives from a human donor in good health. The V and J genes are TRBV12-3 or TRBV12-4 and TRBJ2-1; 14 positions match TRBD2. Sequencing was performed on blood. The CDR3 DNA is TGTGCCAGCAGTATACGACTAGCGGGGGGGCCACATGAGCAGTTCTTC. It specifies CASSIRLAGGPHEQFF.